This TCR beta chain was retrieved from a study of cytomegalovirus exposure and HLA in healthy donors. Study-level information: Earlier findings included over 90 million unique TCR beta sequences obtained from 150 million to 200 million T cells.

Study conclusions and caveats: Later work showed greater clonal expansion in HLA-associated TCR beta chains than in equally common others. Per a prior analysis, the majority of TCR beta V segments were productive roughly 87% or roughly 30% of the time.

At sampling all donors were nominally healthy, likely with unrecorded immune exposures. Comment on this clone: Its antigen is not identified.

Germline CDR1 and CDR2: SEHNR and FQNEAQ (reference sequence). This CDR3 is 15 amino acids long. V lost 4 bases and J lost 9, with 16 bases in between. 13 Jbeta primers and 60 Vbeta primers were used for the PCR. Libraries were prepared by immunoSEQ multiplex PCR; TCRdb keeps only in-frame clonotypes and omits some of them. The repertoire holds fewer than 65,000 clones, with around 87% as singletons. Sequencing input: PBMCs. The V call is TRBV7-9, the J call TRBJ1-6, with a weak D call TRBD1 (6 bases). This TCR derives from a man aged 18-30 years in good health and CMV-seronegative. The CDR3 protein is CASSSSGTSGSPLHF. For the CDR3, the DNA is TGTGCCAGCAGCTCCTCCGGGACAAGCGGTTCACCCCTCCACTTT.